These T cell receptor beta chains were read from a single sample in a study of CD8 T cells in ankylosing spondylitis. TCRdb recomputed calls from the 5' RACE reads with MiXCR, one row per CDR3 protein. The data contain about 220,000 distinct CDR3 sequences, about 17% of them singletons. Input material: blood, either unsorted or a sorted T cell fraction (not recorded which). These receptors came from a male donor with ankylosing spondylitis. The CDR3 runs from the conserved cysteine through the conserved F or W. The D gene is left open where the match is weak. Clone size, where shown, is once, few, many, or a class for clones that have expanded.

TRBJ2-1 | NA | TRBV29-1 | 12 | few | TGCAGCGTTGGCGTTGGGGGAAATGAGCAGTTCTTC | CSVGVGGNEQFF
TRBJ2-1 | NA | TRBV10-1 | 16 | few | TGCGCCAGCAGTGAGGGGCAGGGGAGCTCCTACAATGAGCAGTTCTTC | CASSEGQGSSYNEQFF
TRBJ1-1 | NA | TRBV30 | 13 | few | TGTGCCTGGAGTGTAAAGGCGAACACTGAAGCTTTCTTT | CAWSVKANTEAFF
TRBJ1-2 | NA | TRBV12-3/TRBV12-4 | 15 | NA | TGTGCCAGCAGTTCCCGGGGGGGGATGCGTGATGGCTACACCTTC | CASSSRGGMRDGYTF
TRBJ1-4 | TRBD1 | TRBV12-3/TRBV12-4 | 14 | many | TGTGCCAGCAGTACGACAGGGGAGGATGAAAAACTGTTTTTT | CASSTTGEDEKLFF
TRBJ2-7 | NA | TRBV27 | 15 | NA | TGTGCCAGCAGTTTTGATGCAGGTATATCCTACGAGCAGTACTTC | CASSFDAGISYEQYF
TRBJ2-7 | NA | TRBV29-1 | 14 | NA | TGCAGCGTTGAGACCACCGGGGACTCCTACGAGCAGTACTTC | CSVETTGDSYEQYF
TRBJ2-2 | TRBD1 | TRBV20-1 | 14 | NA | TGCAGTGCTATGGACAGGGAAACGGACGGGGAGCTGTTTTTT | CSAMDRETDGELFF
TRBJ2-1 | TRBD2 | TRBV13 | 15 | few | TGTGCCAGCAGCCCCGGGAGCGGGGGAAGGAATGAGCAGTTCTTC | CASSPGSGGRNEQFF
TRBJ2-3 | TRBD2 | TRBV4-1 | 18 | NA | TGCGCCAGCGGGAATCTAGCGGGGGGCCCCCGATACACAGATACGCAGTATTTT | CASGNLAGGPRYTDTQYF